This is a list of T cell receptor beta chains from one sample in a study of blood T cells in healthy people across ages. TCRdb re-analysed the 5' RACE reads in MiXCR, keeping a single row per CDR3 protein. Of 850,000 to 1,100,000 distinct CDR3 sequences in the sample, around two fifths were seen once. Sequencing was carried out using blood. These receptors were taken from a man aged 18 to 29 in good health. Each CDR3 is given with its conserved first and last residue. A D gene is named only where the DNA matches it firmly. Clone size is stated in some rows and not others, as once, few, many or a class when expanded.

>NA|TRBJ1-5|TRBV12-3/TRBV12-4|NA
CASRRQGDQPQHF
TGTGCCAGCCGCAGGCAAGGAGATCAGCCCCAGCATTTT
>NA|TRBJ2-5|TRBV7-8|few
CASSRTENYGETQYF
TGTGCCAGCAGCCGGACAGAGAACTATGGGGAGACCCAGTACTTC
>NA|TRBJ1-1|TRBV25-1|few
CASSELAASNTEAFF
TGTGCCAGCAGTGAATTAGCCGCCTCGAACACTGAAGCTTTCTTT
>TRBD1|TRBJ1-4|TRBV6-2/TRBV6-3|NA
CASMKGQGTTNEKLFF
TGTGCCAGCATGAAAGGACAGGGGACAACTAATGAAAAACTGTTTTTT
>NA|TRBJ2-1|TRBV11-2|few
CASSWETVNEQFF
TGTGCCAGCAGCTGGGAGACAGTGAATGAGCAGTTCTTC
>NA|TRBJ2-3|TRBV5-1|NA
CASSLAGTPTDTQYF
TGCGCCAGCAGCTTGGCCGGGACGCCCACAGATACGCAGTATTTT
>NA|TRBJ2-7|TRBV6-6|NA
CASSTGNEQYF
TGTGCCAGCAGTACAGGGAACGAGCAGTACTTC
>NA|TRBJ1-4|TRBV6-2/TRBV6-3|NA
CASSNGRGKLFF
TGTGCCAGCAGTAACGGACGTGGAAAACTGTTTTTT
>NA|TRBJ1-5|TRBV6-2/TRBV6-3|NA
CASSYSGLQPQHF
TGTGCCAGCAGTTACTCGGGTCTTCAGCCCCAGCATTTT
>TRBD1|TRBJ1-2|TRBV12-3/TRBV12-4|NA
CASRAGQGAAYGYTF
TGTGCCAGCAGAGCGGGACAGGGGGCGGCCTATGGCTACACCTTC
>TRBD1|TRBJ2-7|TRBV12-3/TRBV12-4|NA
CASSPQGASYNEQYF
TGTGCCAGCAGTCCCCAGGGGGCCTCCTACAATGAGCAGTACTTC
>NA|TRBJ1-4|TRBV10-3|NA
CAISGDLGTNEKLFF
TGTGCCATCAGTGGGGACCTCGGGACCAATGAAAAACTGTTTTTT
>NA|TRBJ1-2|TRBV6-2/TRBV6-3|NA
CASSYSEGYTF
TGTGCCAGCAGTTACTCGGAGGGCTACACCTTC
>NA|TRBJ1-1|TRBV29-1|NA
CSVESGMGNTEAFF
TGCAGCGTTGAATCGGGAATGGGGAACACTGAAGCTTTCTTT
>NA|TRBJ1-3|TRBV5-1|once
CASSLGGNSGNTIYF
TGCGCCAGCAGCTTGGGGGGAAACTCTGGAAACACCATATATTTT
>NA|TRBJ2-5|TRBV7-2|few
CASTLGGQNQETQYF
TGTGCCAGCACCTTGGGGGGGCAGAACCAAGAGACCCAGTACTTC
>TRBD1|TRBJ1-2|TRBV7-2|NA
CASSSSPGQGGYTF
TGTGCCAGCAGCTCTAGTCCAGGACAGGGTGGCTACACCTTC
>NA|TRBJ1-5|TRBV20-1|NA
CSAPSGLSDQPQHF
TGCAGTGCCCCCTCGGGGTTAAGTGATCAGCCCCAGCATTTT
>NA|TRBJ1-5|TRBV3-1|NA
CASSQGTSGNQPQHF
TGTGCCAGCAGCCAAGGGACTTCGGGCAATCAGCCCCAGCATTTT
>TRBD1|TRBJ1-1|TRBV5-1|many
CASSLIWDRPADTEAFF
TGCGCCAGCAGCTTGATTTGGGACAGGCCGGCGGACACTGAAGCTTTCTTT
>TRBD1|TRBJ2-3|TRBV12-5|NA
CAISQGQGSFTDTQYF
TGTGCTATCTCCCAGGGACAGGGTAGTTTTACAGATACGCAGTATTTT
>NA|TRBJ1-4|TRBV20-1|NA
CSALATTNEKLFF
TGCAGTGCCCTTGCCACAACTAATGAAAAACTGTTTTTT
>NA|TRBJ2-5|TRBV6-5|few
CASSPSPGTPSYF
TGTGCCAGCAGTCCCAGCCCCGGGACACCCTCGTACTTC
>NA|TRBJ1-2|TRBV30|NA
CAWTTRAYGYTF
TGTGCCTGGACCACGAGGGCTTATGGCTACACCTTC
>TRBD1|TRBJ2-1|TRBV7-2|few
CASSFRDSDYNEQFF
TGTGCCAGCAGCTTCCGGGACAGCGACTACAATGAGCAGTTCTTC
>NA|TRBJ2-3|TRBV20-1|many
CSARSASEGADTQYF
TGCAGTGCTAGATCGGCTAGCGAAGGCGCAGATACGCAGTATTTT
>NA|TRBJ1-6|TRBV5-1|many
CASSYEDSPLHF
TGCGCCAGCAGCTATGAGGATTCACCCCTCCACTTT
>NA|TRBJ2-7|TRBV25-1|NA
CASSVSTYEQYF
TGTGCCAGCAGTGTCAGTACCTACGAGCAGTACTTC
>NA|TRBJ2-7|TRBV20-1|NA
CSARDLRTMNNEQYF
TGCAGTGCTAGAGATTTAAGGACAATGAACAATGAGCAGTACTTC
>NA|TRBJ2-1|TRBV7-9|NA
CASSSGAGNDEQFF
TGTGCCAGCAGCTCAGGGGCCGGGAACGATGAGCAGTTCTTC
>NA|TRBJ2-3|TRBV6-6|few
CASSLTGASLYF
TGTGCCAGCAGTCTTACGGGCGCGTCGTTGTATTTT
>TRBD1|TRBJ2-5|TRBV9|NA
CASSAGGRDEQYF
TGTGCCAGCAGCGCAGGGGGCCGGGATGAGCAGTACTTC
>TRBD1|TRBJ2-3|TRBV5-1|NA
CASSFRTGDLADTQYF
TGCGCCAGCAGCTTTAGGACAGGGGATCTCGCAGATACGCAGTATTTT
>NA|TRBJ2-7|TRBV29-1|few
CSVAGNSYEQYF
TGCAGCGTTGCAGGGAACTCCTACGAGCAGTACTTC
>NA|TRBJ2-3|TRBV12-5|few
CASGTSRDTQYF
TGTGCTAGTGGTACCTCTAGAGATACGCAGTATTTT
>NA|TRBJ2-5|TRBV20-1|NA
CSAIDGLDIQYF
TGCAGTGCCATAGATGGGCTGGATATCCAGTACTTC
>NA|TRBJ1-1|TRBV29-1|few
CSVRGSMGPAFF
TGCAGCGTTCGGGGGAGCATGGGTCCCGCTTTCTTT
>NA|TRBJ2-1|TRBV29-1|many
CSVVFAYNEQFF
TGCAGCGTTGTCTTCGCGTACAATGAGCAGTTCTTC
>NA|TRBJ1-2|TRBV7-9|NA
CASSLAGRAGGYTF
TGTGCCAGCAGCTTAGCTGGGAGGGCAGGTGGCTACACCTTC
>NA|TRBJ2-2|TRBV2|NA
CASKLELNTGELFF
TGTGCCAGCAAGCTAGAACTAAACACCGGGGAGCTGTTTTTT